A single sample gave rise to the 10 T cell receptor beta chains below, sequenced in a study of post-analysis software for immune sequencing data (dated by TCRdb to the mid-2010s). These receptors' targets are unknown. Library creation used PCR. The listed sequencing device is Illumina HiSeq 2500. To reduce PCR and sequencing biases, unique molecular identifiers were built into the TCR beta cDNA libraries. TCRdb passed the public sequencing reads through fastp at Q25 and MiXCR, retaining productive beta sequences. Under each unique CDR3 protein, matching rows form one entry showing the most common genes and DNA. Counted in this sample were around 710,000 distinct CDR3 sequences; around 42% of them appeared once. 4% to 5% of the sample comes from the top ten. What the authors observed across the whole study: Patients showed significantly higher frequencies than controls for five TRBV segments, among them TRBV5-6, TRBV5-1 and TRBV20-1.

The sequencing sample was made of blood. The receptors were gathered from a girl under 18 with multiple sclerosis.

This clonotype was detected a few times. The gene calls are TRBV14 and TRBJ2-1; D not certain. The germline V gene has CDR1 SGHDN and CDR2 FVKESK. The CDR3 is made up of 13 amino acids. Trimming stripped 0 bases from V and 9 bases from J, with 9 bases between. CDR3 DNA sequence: TGTGCCAGCAGCCAAGATTATCCTGGTGAGCAGTTCTTC. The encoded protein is CASSQDYPGEQFF. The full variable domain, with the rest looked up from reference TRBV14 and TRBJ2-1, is EAGVTQFPSHSVIEKGQTVTLRCDPISGHDNLYWYRRVMGKEIKFLLHFVKESKQDESGMPNNRFLAERTGGTYSTLKVQPAELEDSGVYFCASSQDYPGEQFFGPGTRLTVL.

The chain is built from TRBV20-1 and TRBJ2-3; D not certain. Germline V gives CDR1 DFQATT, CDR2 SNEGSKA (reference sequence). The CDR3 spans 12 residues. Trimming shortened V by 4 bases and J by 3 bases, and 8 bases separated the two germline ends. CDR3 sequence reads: CSATGDTDTQYF. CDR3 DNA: TGCAGTGCTACCGGAGATACAGATACGCAGTATTTT.

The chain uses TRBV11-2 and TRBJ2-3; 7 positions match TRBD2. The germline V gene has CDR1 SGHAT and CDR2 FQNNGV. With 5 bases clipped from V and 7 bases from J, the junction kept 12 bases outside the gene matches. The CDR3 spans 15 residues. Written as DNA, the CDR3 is TGTGCCAGCAGCCACGTTAGGCGGGAGTGGAATACGCAGTATTTT. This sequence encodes CASSHVRREWNTQYF.

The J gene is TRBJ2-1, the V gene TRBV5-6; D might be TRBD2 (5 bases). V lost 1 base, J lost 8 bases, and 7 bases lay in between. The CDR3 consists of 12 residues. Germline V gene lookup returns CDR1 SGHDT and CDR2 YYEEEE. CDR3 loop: CASSLFSDEQFF. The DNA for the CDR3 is TGTGCCAGCAGCTTGTTTAGCGATGAGCAGTTCTTC.

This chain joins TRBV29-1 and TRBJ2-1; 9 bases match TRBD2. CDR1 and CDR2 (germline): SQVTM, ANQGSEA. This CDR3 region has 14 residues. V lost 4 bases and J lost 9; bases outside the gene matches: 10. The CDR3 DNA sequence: TGCAGCGTTGCCGGGCTAGCGGGGACGGGTGAGCAGTTCTTC. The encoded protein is CSVAGLAGTGEQFF.

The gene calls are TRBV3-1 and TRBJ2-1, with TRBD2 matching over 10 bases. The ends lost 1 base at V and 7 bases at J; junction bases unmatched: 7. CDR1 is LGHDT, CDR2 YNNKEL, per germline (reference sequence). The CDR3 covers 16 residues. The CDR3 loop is CASSQVSSGSWNEQFF. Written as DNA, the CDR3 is TGTGCCAGCAGCCAAGTGTCTAGCGGGAGTTGGAATGAGCAGTTCTTC.

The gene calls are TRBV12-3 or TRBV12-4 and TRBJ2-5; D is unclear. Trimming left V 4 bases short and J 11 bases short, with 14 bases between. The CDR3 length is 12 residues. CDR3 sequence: CASSSLGVEQYF. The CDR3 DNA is TGTGCCAGCAGTTCTCTAGGTGTTGAGCAGTACTTC.

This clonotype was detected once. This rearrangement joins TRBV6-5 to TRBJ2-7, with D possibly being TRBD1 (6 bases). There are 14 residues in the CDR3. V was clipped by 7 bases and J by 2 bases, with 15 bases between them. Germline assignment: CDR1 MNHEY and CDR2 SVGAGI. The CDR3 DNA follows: TGTGCCAGCAAACAGGGAATGATCCCCTACGAGCAGTACTTC. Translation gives CASKQGMIPYEQYF.

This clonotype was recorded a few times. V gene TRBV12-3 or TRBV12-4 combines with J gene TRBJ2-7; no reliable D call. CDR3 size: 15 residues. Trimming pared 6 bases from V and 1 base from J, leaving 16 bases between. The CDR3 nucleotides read TGTGCCAGCAGCCCCGACACTACAAGGTCCTACGAGCAGTACTTC. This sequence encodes CASSPDTTRSYEQYF.

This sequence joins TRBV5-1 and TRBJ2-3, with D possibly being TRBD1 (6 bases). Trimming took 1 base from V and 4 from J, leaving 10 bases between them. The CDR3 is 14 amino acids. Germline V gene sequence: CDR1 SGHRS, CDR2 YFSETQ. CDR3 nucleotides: TGCGCCAGCAGCTTGCGACAGGTAGCAGATACGCAGTATTTT. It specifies CASSLRQVADTQYF.